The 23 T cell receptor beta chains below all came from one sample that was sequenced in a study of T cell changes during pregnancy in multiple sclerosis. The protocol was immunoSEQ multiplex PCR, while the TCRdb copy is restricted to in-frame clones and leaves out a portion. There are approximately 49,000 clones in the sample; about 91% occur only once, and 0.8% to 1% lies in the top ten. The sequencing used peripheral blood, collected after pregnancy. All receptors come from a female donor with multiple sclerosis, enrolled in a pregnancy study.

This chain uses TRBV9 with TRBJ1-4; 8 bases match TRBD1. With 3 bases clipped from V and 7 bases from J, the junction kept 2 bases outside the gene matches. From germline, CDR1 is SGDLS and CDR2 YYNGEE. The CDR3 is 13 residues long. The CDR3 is CASSAGGGEKLFF. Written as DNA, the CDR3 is TGTGCCAGCAGCGCAGGGGGCGGTGAAAAACTGTTTTTT. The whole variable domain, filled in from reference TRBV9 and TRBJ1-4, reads DSGVTQTPKHLITATGQRVTLRCSPRSGDLSVYWYQQSLDQGLQFLIQYYNGEERAKGNILERFSAQQFPDLHSELNLSSLELGDSALYFCASSAGGGEKLFFGSGTQLSVL.

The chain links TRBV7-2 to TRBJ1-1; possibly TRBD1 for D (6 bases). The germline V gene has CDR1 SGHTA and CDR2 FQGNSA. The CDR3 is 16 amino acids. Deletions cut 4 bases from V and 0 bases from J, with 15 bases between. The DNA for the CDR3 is TGTGCCAGCAGCTCCTCGACAGGACGTTTGAACACTGAAGCTTTCTTT. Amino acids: CASSSSTGRLNTEAFF.

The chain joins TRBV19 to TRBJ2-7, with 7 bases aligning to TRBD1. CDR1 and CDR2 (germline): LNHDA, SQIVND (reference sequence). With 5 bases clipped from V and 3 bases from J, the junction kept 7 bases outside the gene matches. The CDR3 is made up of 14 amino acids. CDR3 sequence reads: CASSGDSKGYEQYF. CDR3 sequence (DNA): TGTGCCAGTAGTGGGGACAGTAAGGGCTACGAGCAGTACTTC.

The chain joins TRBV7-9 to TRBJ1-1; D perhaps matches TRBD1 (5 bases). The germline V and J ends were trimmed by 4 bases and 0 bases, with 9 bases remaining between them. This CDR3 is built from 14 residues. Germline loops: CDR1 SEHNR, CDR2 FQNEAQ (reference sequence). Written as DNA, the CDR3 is TGTGCCAGCAGCTCAACAGGAATGAACACTGAAGCTTTCTTT. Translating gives CASSSTGMNTEAFF.

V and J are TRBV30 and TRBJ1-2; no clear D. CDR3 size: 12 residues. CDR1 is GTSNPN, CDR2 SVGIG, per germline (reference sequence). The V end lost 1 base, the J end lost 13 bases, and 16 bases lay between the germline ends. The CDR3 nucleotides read TGTGCCTGGAGTGGAGTCAGGAAAGACGCCACCTTC. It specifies CAWSGVRKDATF.

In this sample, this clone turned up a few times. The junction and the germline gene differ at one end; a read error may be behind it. The chain's CDR3 is CASRGLAGYSEQFF. The CDR3 nucleotides are TGTGCCAGCAGAGGACTAGCGGGGTACAGTGAGCAGTTCTTC. V is TRBV6-5 and J is TRBJ2-1, with 12 bases identical to TRBD2. This CDR3 has 14 amino acids. Germline V gene sequence: CDR1 MNHEY, CDR2 SVGAGI.

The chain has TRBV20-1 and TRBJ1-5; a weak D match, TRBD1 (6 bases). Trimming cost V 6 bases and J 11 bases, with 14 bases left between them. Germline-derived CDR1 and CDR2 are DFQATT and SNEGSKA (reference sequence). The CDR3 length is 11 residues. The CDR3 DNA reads TGCAGTGCGGCCCTAGACAGGTCCCAGCATTTT. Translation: CSAALDRSQHF.

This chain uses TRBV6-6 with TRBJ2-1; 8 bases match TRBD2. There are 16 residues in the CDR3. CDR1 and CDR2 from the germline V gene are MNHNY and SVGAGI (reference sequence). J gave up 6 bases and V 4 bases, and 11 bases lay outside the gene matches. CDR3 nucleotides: TGTGCCAGCAGTTTCGCAGGCGGGGGGAGGATCAATGAGCAGTTCTTC. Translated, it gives CASSFAGGGRINEQFF.

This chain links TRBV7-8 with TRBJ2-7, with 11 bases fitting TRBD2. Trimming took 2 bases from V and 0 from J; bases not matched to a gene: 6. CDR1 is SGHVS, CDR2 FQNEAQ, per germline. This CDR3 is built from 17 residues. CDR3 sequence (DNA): TGTGCCAGCAGCTTAAGGCTAGCGGGGGGAAGCTCCTACGAGCAGTACTTC. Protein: CASSLRLAGGSSYEQYF.

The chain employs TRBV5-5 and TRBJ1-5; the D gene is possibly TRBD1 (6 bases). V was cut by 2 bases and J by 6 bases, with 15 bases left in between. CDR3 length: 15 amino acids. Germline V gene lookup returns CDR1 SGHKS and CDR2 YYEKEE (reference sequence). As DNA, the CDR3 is TGTGCCAGCAGCTTCTCAGGGGCTGAAGGTCAGCCCCAGCATTTT. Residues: CASSFSGAEGQPQHF. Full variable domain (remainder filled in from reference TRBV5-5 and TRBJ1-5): DAGVTQSPTHLIKTRGQQVTLRCSPISGHKSVSWYQQVLGQGPQFIFQYYEKEERGRGNFPDRFSARQFPNYSSELNVNALLLGDSALYLCASSFSGAEGQPQHFGDGTRLSIL.

Here the CDR3 reads CASSLVSGGLTGELFF. The CDR3 DNA follows: TGCGCCAGCAGCTTGGTTAGCGGGGGCCTCACCGGGGAGCTGTTTTTT. V is TRBV5-1 and J is TRBJ2-2; 9 nucleotides line up with TRBD2. With 0 bases clipped from V and 4 bases from J, the junction kept 4 bases outside the gene matches. CDR3 length equals 16 residues. Germline CDR1 and CDR2: SGHRS and YFSETQ.

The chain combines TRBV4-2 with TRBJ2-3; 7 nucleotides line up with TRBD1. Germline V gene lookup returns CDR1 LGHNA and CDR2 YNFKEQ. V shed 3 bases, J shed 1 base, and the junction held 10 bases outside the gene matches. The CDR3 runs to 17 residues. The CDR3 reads CASSQALDRVGTDTQYF. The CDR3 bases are TGTGCCAGCAGCCAGGCCCTCGACAGGGTGGGCACAGATACGCAGTATTTT.

The CDR3 sequence: CASSRDPVTGSSLPTNEKLFF. CDR3 sequence (DNA): TGTGCCAGCTCACGGGATCCCGTGACAGGGAGTTCCTTGCCAACTAATGAAAAACTGTTTTTT. The rearrangement links TRBV18 to TRBJ1-4; 7 nucleotides line up with TRBD1. V lost 4 bases, J lost 0 bases, and 20 bases stayed unmatched. Germline CDR1 reads KGHSH; CDR2 reads LQKENI. This CDR3 has 21 amino acids.

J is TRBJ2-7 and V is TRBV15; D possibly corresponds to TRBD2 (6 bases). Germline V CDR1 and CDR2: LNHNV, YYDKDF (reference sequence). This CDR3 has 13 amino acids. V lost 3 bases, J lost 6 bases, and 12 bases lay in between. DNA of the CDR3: TGTGCCACCAGCAGGGGGGGAGTATTCGAGCAGTACTTC. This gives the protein CATSRGGVFEQYF.

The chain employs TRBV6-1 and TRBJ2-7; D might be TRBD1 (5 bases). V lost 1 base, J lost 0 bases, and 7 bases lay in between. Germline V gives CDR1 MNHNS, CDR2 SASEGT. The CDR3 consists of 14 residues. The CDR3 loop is CASSEGQSSYEQYF. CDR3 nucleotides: TGTGCCAGCAGTGAAGGACAGAGCTCCTACGAGCAGTACTTC.

The DNA for the CDR3 is TGTGCCAGTAGTAGGGGAGACAGGGTAAGGAATTCACCCCTCCACTTT. Protein sequence: CASSRGDRVRNSPLHF. The rearrangement uses TRBV19 and TRBJ1-6, with TRBD1 identical over 7 bases. The length of the CDR3 is 16 residues. Germline assignment: CDR1 LNHDA and CDR2 SQIVND (reference sequence). The junction had 10 bases not matched to a gene; V was cut back by 4 bases and J by 7 bases.

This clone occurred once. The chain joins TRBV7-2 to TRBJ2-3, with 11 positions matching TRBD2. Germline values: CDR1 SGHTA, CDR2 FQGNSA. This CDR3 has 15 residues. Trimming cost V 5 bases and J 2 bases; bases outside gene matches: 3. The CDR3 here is CASSLTSGDTDTQYF. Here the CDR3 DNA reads TGTGCCAGCAGCCTGACTAGCGGGGACACAGATACGCAGTATTTT.

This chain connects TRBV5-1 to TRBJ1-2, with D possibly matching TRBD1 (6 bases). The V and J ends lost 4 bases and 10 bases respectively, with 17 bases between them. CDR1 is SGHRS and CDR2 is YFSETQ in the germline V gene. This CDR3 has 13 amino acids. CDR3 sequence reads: CASSPEGGGDYTF. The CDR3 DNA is TGCGCCAGCAGCCCGGAGGGGGGGGGAGACTACACCTTC.

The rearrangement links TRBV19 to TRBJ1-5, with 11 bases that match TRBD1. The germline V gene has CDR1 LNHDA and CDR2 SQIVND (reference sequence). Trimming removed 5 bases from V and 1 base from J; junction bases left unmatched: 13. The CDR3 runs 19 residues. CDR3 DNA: TGTGCCAGTAGTGGCCCTCCGGGACAGGGGGACGAAAGCAATCAGCCCCAGCATTTT. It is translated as CASSGPPGQGDESNQPQHF.

As DNA, the CDR3 is TGCAGCGTGGGGGACACCTCTGGAAACACCATATATTTT. Amino acid sequence: CSVGDTSGNTIYF. The chain links TRBV29-1 to TRBJ1-3; D is perhaps TRBD1 (6 bases). CDR3 length equals 13 residues. Germline V CDR1 and CDR2: SQVTM, ANQGSEA. Trimming removed 6 bases from V and 0 bases from J, with 9 bases in between. The full variable domain, completed using reference TRBV29-1 and TRBJ1-3, is SAVISQKPSRDICQRGTSLTIQCQVDSQVTMMFWYRQQPGQSLTLIATANQGSEATYESGFVIDKFPISRPNLTFSTLTVSNMSPEDSSIYLCSVGDTSGNTIYFGEGSWLTVV.

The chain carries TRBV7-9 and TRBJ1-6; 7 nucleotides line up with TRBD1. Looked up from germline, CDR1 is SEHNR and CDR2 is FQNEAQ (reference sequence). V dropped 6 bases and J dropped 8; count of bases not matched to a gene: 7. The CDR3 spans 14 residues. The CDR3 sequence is CASRGDSRYSPLHF. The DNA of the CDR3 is TGTGCCAGCAGAGGGGACAGTCGGTATTCACCCCTCCACTTT.

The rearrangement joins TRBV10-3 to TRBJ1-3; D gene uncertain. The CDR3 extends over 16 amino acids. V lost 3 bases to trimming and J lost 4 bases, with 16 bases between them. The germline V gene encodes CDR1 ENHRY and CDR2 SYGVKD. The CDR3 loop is CAISDEGVSIGNTIYF. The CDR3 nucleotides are TGTGCCATCAGTGATGAGGGAGTGTCTATCGGAAACACCATATATTTT.

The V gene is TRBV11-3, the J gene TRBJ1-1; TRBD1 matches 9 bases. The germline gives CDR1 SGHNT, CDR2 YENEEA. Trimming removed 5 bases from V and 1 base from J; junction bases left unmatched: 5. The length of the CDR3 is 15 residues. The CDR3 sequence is CASSPGTGRNTEAFF. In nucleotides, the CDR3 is TGTGCCAGCAGCCCCGGGACAGGGAGGAACACTGAAGCTTTCTTT.